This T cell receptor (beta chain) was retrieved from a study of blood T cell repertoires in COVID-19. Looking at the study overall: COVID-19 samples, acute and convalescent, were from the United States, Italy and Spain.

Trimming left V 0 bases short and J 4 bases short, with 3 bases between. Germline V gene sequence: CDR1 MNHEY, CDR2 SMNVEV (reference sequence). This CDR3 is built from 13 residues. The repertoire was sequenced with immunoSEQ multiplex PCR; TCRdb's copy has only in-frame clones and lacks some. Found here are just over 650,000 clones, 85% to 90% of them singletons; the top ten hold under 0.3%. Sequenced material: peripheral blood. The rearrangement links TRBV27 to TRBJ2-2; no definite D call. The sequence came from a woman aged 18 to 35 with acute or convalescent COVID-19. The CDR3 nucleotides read TGTGCCAGCAGTTTATCGCGCACCGGGGAGCTGTTTTTT. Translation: CASSLSRTGELFF.